One sample yielded the 21 T cell receptor beta chains listed below, sequenced in a study of monozygotic twins with cystic fibrosis. Some clones are missing from TCRdb's copy, which holds only in-frame ones; the method was immunoSEQ multiplex PCR. The sample shows some 10,000 clones, 99% to 99.4% of them seen only once. The sample comprised blood. These receptors were collected from a man aged 18 to 29 with cystic fibrosis.

CDR3 bases: TGTGCCTGGAGCCGGACTAGCGGGGGGGCAGTAGGAACCGGGGAGCTGTTTTTT. This sequence encodes CAWSRTSGGAVGTGELFF. This chain joins TRBV30 and TRBJ2-2, with TRBD2 identical over 15 bases. The length of the CDR3 is 18 residues. V lost 3 bases to trimming and J lost 5 bases; unmatched junction nucleotides: 10. Germline V gives CDR1 GTSNPN, CDR2 SVGIG (reference sequence).

V is TRBV6-5 and J is TRBJ1-1, with unresolved D. V was cut by 5 bases and J by 6 bases, with 7 bases left in between. Germline CDR1 reads MNHEY; CDR2 reads SVGAGI. CDR3 length equals 11 residues. In DNA form, the CDR3 reads TGTGCCAGCAGTGTTGGGCCTGAAGCTTTCTTT. Its protein is CASSVGPEAFF.

The rearrangement links TRBV18 to TRBJ2-7, with a weak D call TRBD1 (5 bases). V was pared by 6 bases and J by 0 bases, with 12 bases between. This CDR3 is 14 amino acids long. CDR1 and CDR2 from the germline V gene are KGHSH and LQKENI. The CDR3 DNA reads TGTGCCAGCTCTGGGGCAGGGTCCTCCTACGAGCAGTACTTC. This translates into CASSGAGSSYEQYF.

The V and J genes are TRBV5-8 and TRBJ2-5; TRBD1 is a possible D gene (5 bases). This CDR3 region has 13 residues. With 4 bases removed from V and 5 bases from J, the gap between germline ends came to 12 bases. Germline CDR1 is SGHTS and CDR2 is YDEGEE. The CDR3 spells CASSATVWETQYF. The CDR3 DNA reads as TGTGCCAGCAGCGCGACAGTATGGGAGACCCAGTACTTC.

The chain is built from TRBV7-2 and TRBJ2-1; D possibly corresponds to TRBD1 (5 bases). The CDR3 has 16 residues. CDR1 is SGHTA, CDR2 FQGNSA, per germline. Trimming took off 4 bases at V and 5 bases at J, with 18 bases between the two ends. CDR3: CASSSPLWGENNEQFF. CDR3 bases: TGTGCCAGCAGCTCCCCCCTATGGGGCGAGAACAATGAGCAGTTCTTC. The full variable domain, completed using reference TRBV7-2 and TRBJ2-1, is GAGVSQSPSNKVTEKGKDVELRCDPISGHTALYWYRQSLGQGLEFLIYFQGNSAPDKSGLPSDRFSAERTGGSVSTLTIQRTQQEDSAVYLCASSSPLWGENNEQFFGPGTRLTVL.

The chain combines TRBV7-2 with TRBJ2-5; weak D call: TRBD1 (5 bases). The V gene's germline CDR1 is SGHTA and CDR2 FQGNSA. The ends were cut back, 5 bases at V and 0 bases at J, with 13 bases in the middle. The CDR3 has 15 residues. For the CDR3, the DNA is TGTGCCAGCAGCCAACGGACAACGTACCAAGAGACCCAGTACTTC. Amino acid sequence: CASSQRTTYQETQYF.

The chain is built from TRBV5-4 and TRBJ1-6, with 10 positions matching TRBD1. The CDR3 is 14 amino acids. Germline V gives CDR1 SGHNT, CDR2 YYREEE (reference sequence). V dropped 4 bases and J dropped 9; count of bases not matched to a gene: 4. The DNA of the CDR3 is TGTGCCAGCAGCACCGGGACAGGGGTTTCACCCCTCCACTTT. Translation gives CASSTGTGVSPLHF. Variable domain in full (rest from reference TRBV5-4 and TRBJ1-6): ETGVTQSPTHLIKTRGQQVTLRCSSQSGHNTVSWYQQALGQGPQFIFQYYREEENGRGNFPPRFSGLQFPNYSSELNVNALELDDSALYLCASSTGTGVSPLHFGNGTRLTVT.

This clone was detected once. The V and J genes are TRBV30 and TRBJ2-2, with TRBD2 matching 11 bases. The V gene's germline CDR1 is GTSNPN and CDR2 SVGIG (reference sequence). The CDR3 extends over 14 amino acids. V was clipped by 3 bases and J by 6 bases; unmatched bases: 3. The CDR3 DNA reads as TGTGCCTGGAGGACTAGCGGGGAAGCCGGGGAGCTGTTTTTT. Its translation is CAWRTSGEAGELFF.

CDR3 amino acids: CAWSVDAGTEAFF. The CDR3 nucleotides are TGTGCCTGGAGTGTGGATGCGGGCACTGAAGCTTTCTTT. The chain recombines TRBV30 with TRBJ1-1; D gene uncertain. CDR3 size: 13 residues. Trimming left V 0 bases short and J 4 bases short, with 9 bases between. Looked up from germline, CDR1 is GTSNPN and CDR2 is SVGIG (reference sequence).

The DNA for the CDR3 is TGCGCCAGCAGCGACACCTACGAGCAGTACTTC. It codes for CASSDTYEQYF. This chain links TRBV5-1 with TRBJ2-7; D gene unclear. Trimming removed 4 bases at V and 2 bases at J, with 4 bases between. The CDR3 loop spans 11 amino acids. The germline gives CDR1 SGHRS, CDR2 YFSETQ.

V gene TRBV30 combines with J gene TRBJ2-5, with D possibly TRBD1 on 6 matching bases. The V end lost 2 bases, the J end lost 1 base, and 11 bases lay between the germline ends. The CDR3 loop spans 14 amino acids. In germline, CDR1 is GTSNPN, CDR2 SVGIG (reference sequence). CDR3 protein: CAWSRGGLQETQYF. The CDR3 coding sequence is TGTGCCTGGAGTCGTGGGGGCCTCCAAGAGACCCAGTACTTC. The full variable domain, rest sourced from reference TRBV30 and TRBJ2-5, is SQTIHQWPATLVQPVGSPLSLECTVEGTSNPNLYWYRQAAGRGLQLLFYSVGIGQISSEVPQNLSASRPQDRQFILSSKKLLLSDSGFYLCAWSRGGLQETQYFGPGTRLLVL.

The chain couples TRBV19 to TRBJ2-2; D not certain. The V end was cut by 8 bases, the J end by 0 bases, with 1 base between. The germline gives CDR1 LNHDA, CDR2 SQIVND (reference sequence). The CDR3 consists of 11 residues. CDR3 in amino acids: CASSNTGELFF. Here the CDR3 DNA reads TGTGCCAGTTCGAACACCGGGGAGCTGTTTTTT.

The CDR3 spells CAWSVGRSSGNTIYF. The CDR3 DNA reads TGTGCCTGGAGTGTAGGGCGGAGCTCTGGAAACACCATATATTTT. V and J are TRBV30 and TRBJ1-3, with D unresolved. CDR1 is GTSNPN, CDR2 SVGIG, per germline (reference sequence). The CDR3 runs to 15 residues. V was shortened by 0 bases and J by 0 bases, with 9 bases between the two germline ends.

CDR3 nucleotides: TGTGCCATCGGGACTAGCGGCAATGAGCAGTTCTTC. This gives the protein CAIGTSGNEQFF. This rearrangement joins TRBV10-3 to TRBJ2-1; the match to TRBD2 covers 11 bases. V lost 8 bases and J lost 6; bases outside the gene matches: 0. Germline V lookup: CDR1 ENHRY, CDR2 SYGVKD. The CDR3 spans 12 residues.

The chain carries TRBV19 and TRBJ2-3; 13 nucleotides agree with TRBD2. Trimming at V came to 4 bases and at J to 4 bases, leaving 5 bases not matched to a gene. Germline loops: CDR1 LNHDA, CDR2 SQIVND (reference sequence). The CDR3 is 16 amino acids. CDR3 residues: CASSKGLAGVSDTQYF. The CDR3 DNA is TGTGCCAGTAGTAAAGGACTAGCGGGAGTCTCAGATACGCAGTATTTT.

The rearrangement joins TRBV7-8 to TRBJ2-1; perhaps D is TRBD1 or TRBD2 (5 bases each). CDR1 is SGHVS and CDR2 is FQNEAQ in the germline V gene. The V end was cut by 1 base, the J end by 7 bases, with 8 bases between. The CDR3 loop spans 13 amino acids. In DNA, the CDR3 is TGTGCCAGCAGCTTAGATGGGGGTAATGAGCAGTTCTTC. Its translation is CASSLDGGNEQFF.

The chain links TRBV30 to TRBJ2-5; 8 nucleotides agree with TRBD2. The CDR3 is 16 residues long. Germline values: CDR1 GTSNPN, CDR2 SVGIG (reference sequence). Unmatched junction bases numbered 14, after V lost 3 bases and J lost 5 bases. For the CDR3, the DNA is TGTGCCTGGAGAGGCTCGACGGGGGGGCCTTGGGAGACCCAGTACTTC. Protein product: CAWRGSTGGPWETQYF.

This CDR3 is CASSLVGSYEQYF. CDR3 bases: TGTGCCAGCAGCTTGGTCGGTTCCTACGAGCAGTACTTC. V gene TRBV5-4 combines with J gene TRBJ2-7; D is unclear. This CDR3 is 13 amino acids long. Trimming removed 0 bases from V and 1 base from J, with 5 bases in between. Germline CDR1 SGHNT, CDR2 YYREEE (reference sequence). Together with reference TRBV5-4 and TRBJ2-7, the CDR3 gives the full variable domain: ETGVTQSPTHLIKTRGQQVTLRCSSQSGHNTVSWYQQALGQGPQFIFQYYREEENGRGNFPPRFSGLQFPNYSSELNVNALELDDSALYLCASSLVGSYEQYFGPGTRLTVT.

The chain uses TRBV7-2 and TRBJ2-6, with TRBD2 matching 10 bases. Germline-derived CDR1 and CDR2 are SGHTA and FQGNSA. The CDR3 has 17 amino acids. V lost 0 bases and J lost 3; bases outside the gene matches: 2. In DNA form, the CDR3 reads TGTGCCAGCAGCTTAGCTAGCGGGAGGAGTGGGGCCAACGTCCTGACTTTC. Protein product: CASSLASGRSGANVLTF.

The chain recombines TRBV7-9 with TRBJ1-3; no clear D gene. V was clipped by 5 bases and J by 0 bases, with 17 bases between them. Germline V lookup: CDR1 SEHNR, CDR2 FQNEAQ (reference sequence). CDR3 length: 17 residues. The CDR3 DNA is TGTGCCAGCAGCGCCCGTGTGGCGACGGGCTCTGGAAACACCATATATTTT. Amino acid sequence: CASSARVATGSGNTIYF. The whole variable domain, filled in from reference TRBV7-9 and TRBJ1-3, reads DTGVSQNPRHKITKRGQNVTFRCDPISEHNRLYWYRQTLGQGPEFLTYFQNEAQLEKSRLLSDRFSAERPKGSFSTLEIQRTEQGDSAMYLCASSARVATGSGNTIYFGEGSWLTVV.

The chain links TRBV6-1 to TRBJ1-5, with D uncertain. Trimming removed 1 base at V and 9 bases at J, with 13 bases between. Germline CDR1 reads MNHNS; CDR2 reads SASEGT. The CDR3 has 14 amino acids. CDR3 region: CASSEVTALSPQHF. For the CDR3, the DNA is TGTGCCAGCAGTGAAGTCACAGCCCTGTCGCCCCAGCATTTT.